These 32 T cell receptor beta chains share one sample of origin, sequenced in a study of monozygotic twins with inflammatory bowel disease. TCRdb re-called the 5' RACE reads; every CDR3 protein appears as one record, without DNA. This sample contains a few hundred thousand distinct CDR3 sequences. The source material was blood. The source of these receptors is a human donor with ulcerative colitis or Crohn's disease, or a healthy co-twin of an affected twin (not recorded which).

The gene calls are TRBV28 and TRBJ2-1; lacking DNA, the TRBD1 call made by TCRdb goes unchecked. The CDR3 runs to 12 residues. CDR1 is MDHEN, CDR2 SYDVKM, per germline. CDR3: CASSPDYLEQFF.

The genes are TRBV9 and TRBJ1-6; TCRdb calls TRBD1, which cannot be checked without DNA. The germline gives CDR1 SGDLS, CDR2 YYNGEE. This CDR3 is 15 amino acids long. The CDR3 here is CASSRDRDRDSPLHF.

The J gene is TRBJ1-2, the V gene TRBV27; TCRdb names TRBD1, which stays unverified in the absence of DNA. This CDR3 region has 12 residues. Germline CDR1 reads MNHEY; CDR2 reads SMNVEV (reference sequence). CDR3 amino acids: CASSPDARGYTF.

The chain joins TRBV25-1 to TRBJ2-3; TCRdb outputs TRBD2, but without DNA this stays unchecked. CDR1 is MGHDK and CDR2 is SYGVNS in the germline V gene. This CDR3 is 15 amino acids long. This chain's CDR3 is CASSNPAGGTDTQYF. The full variable domain, with the rest looked up from reference TRBV25-1 and TRBJ2-3, is EADIYQTPRYLVIGTGKKITLECSQTMGHDKMYWYQQDPGMELHLIHYSYGVNSTEKGDLSSESTVSRIRTEHFPLTLESARPSHTSQYLCASSNPAGGTDTQYFGPGTRLTVL.

CDR3: CSARGLAGEYTQYF. This chain connects TRBV20-1 to TRBJ2-3; TCRdb reports TRBD2, a call that lacks DNA to check it against. Germline lookup yields CDR1 DFQATT and CDR2 SNEGSKA (reference sequence). The CDR3 contains 14 residues.

V and J are TRBV28 and TRBJ2-3; TCRdb gives TRBD2 as the D gene, but with no DNA this cannot be confirmed. Germline CDR1 and CDR2: MDHEN and SYDVKM. The CDR3 runs 13 residues. Here the CDR3 reads CASRISGSDTQYF.

This chain joins TRBV30 and TRBJ1-5; with no DNA, the TCRdb D assignment of TRBD1 cannot be verified. From germline, CDR1 is GTSNPN and CDR2 SVGIG (reference sequence). The CDR3 has 14 amino acids. The CDR3 spells CAWSHRGNYQPQHF.

The chain joins TRBV7-9 to TRBJ2-5; TCRdb's D call of TRBD1 is untestable without DNA. The CDR3 totals 15 residues. CDR1 is SEHNR and CDR2 is FQNEAQ in the germline V gene (reference sequence). The chain's CDR3 is CASSLRTVAGGTQYF.

The rearrangement links TRBV29-1 to TRBJ1-4; the D call from TCRdb, TRBD1, cannot be confirmed without DNA. The CDR3 consists of 14 residues. From germline, CDR1 is SQVTM and CDR2 ANQGSEA. CDR3 sequence reads: CSVGTGTVNEKLFF.

The J gene is TRBJ2-7, the V gene TRBV20-1; absent DNA, TCRdb's TRBD1 call cannot be checked. This CDR3 contains 12 residues. Germline loops: CDR1 DFQATT, CDR2 SNEGSKA (reference sequence). CDR3 sequence: CSAGRGHYEQYF.

This chain connects TRBV5-1 to TRBJ2-3; as DNA is missing, the TRBD2 call by TCRdb cannot be tested. This CDR3 has 15 residues. Germline CDR1 reads SGHRS; CDR2 reads YFSETQ. CDR3 region: CASDLGRKSTDTQYF.

The chain uses TRBV20-1 and TRBJ2-3; TCRdb names TRBD2, which stays unverified in the absence of DNA. Looked up from germline, CDR1 is DFQATT and CDR2 is SNEGSKA (reference sequence). The CDR3 totals 15 residues. The CDR3 spells CSATLAGGKTDTQYF.

The chain uses TRBV24-1 and TRBJ2-3; TCRdb lists TRBD2, though no DNA is available to test this call. The length of the CDR3 is 15 residues. Germline-derived CDR1 and CDR2 are KGHDR and SFDVKD. CDR3 residues: CATSLRGTNWDTQYF.

The J gene is TRBJ2-1, the V gene TRBV12-3 or TRBV12-4. The length of the CDR3 is 14 residues. This CDR3 is CASIPSGSGNEQFF.

V gene TRBV20-1 combines with J gene TRBJ2-5. The CDR3 covers 13 residues. Looked up from germline, CDR1 is DFQATT and CDR2 is SNEGSKA (reference sequence). CDR3 protein: CSARDRSEETQYF.

This sequence joins TRBV7-2 and TRBJ2-1; TCRdb calls TRBD2, which cannot be checked without DNA. Germline V CDR1 and CDR2: SGHTA, FQGNSA. This CDR3 region has 14 residues. This CDR3 is CASRIAGGRNEQFF.

The chain recombines TRBV12-3 or TRBV12-4 with TRBJ1-1. The CDR3 is made up of 12 amino acids. This chain's CDR3 is CASSLHMAEAFF.

The V gene is TRBV6-2 or TRBV6-3, the J gene TRBJ2-3; TCRdb proposes TRBD2, but this gene call is untestable without DNA. The germline CDR1 and CDR2 sequences are MNHEY and SVGEGT. The CDR3 has 16 residues. This CDR3 reads CASSYDGTSGTDTQYF.

The chain is built from TRBV11-2 and TRBJ1-2. CDR3 length equals 13 residues. Germline V CDR1 and CDR2: SGHAT, FQNNGV. The CDR3 is CASSVDLNYGYTF.

This sequence joins TRBV3-1 and TRBJ1-5; the D call of TRBD1 rests on TCRdb alone, since no DNA is present to check it. Germline values: CDR1 LGHDT, CDR2 YNNKEL (reference sequence). This CDR3 is 15 amino acids long. CDR3 amino acids: CASSQDQGYNQPQHF.

The chain is built from TRBV20-1 and TRBJ1-4. The CDR3 covers 14 residues. Germline-derived CDR1 and CDR2 are DFQATT and SNEGSKA (reference sequence). CDR3 residues: CSATLTTGDEKLFF.

The CDR3 reads CASSVQGPYGYTF. The chain carries TRBV5-4 and TRBJ1-2; TCRdb lists TRBD1, though no DNA is available to test this call. Germline V gene data show CDR1 as SGHNT and CDR2 as YYREEE (reference sequence). CDR3 size: 13 residues.

The chain couples TRBV5-1 to TRBJ2-1; TCRdb's D call, TRBD2, is unchecked because there is no DNA. The germline V gene has CDR1 SGHRS and CDR2 YFSETQ. The CDR3 is 16 residues long. CDR3 loop: CASSYYFASGGAEQFF.

The rearrangement uses TRBV7-3 and TRBJ2-1; absent DNA, TCRdb's TRBD2 call cannot be checked. The V gene's germline CDR1 is SGHTA and CDR2 FQGTGA. The CDR3 totals 13 residues. CDR3: CASSPPPYNEQFF. The whole variable domain, remainder taken from reference TRBV7-3 and TRBJ2-1, is GAGVSQTPSNKVTEKGKYVELRCDPISGHTALYWYRQSLGQGPEFLIYFQGTGAADDSGLPNDRFFAVRPEGSVSTLKIQRTERGDSAVYLCASSPPPYNEQFFGPGTRLTVL.

The gene calls are TRBV24-1 and TRBJ2-7; TCRdb calls TRBD2, which cannot be checked without DNA. This CDR3 contains 15 residues. Germline-derived CDR1 and CDR2 are KGHDR and SFDVKD. CDR3 in amino acids: CATSGTSGRPYEQYF.

This sequence joins TRBV7-9 and TRBJ2-1; there is no DNA to check the TCRdb D call of TRBD1. The CDR3 length is 16 residues. Germline CDR1 and CDR2: SEHNR and FQNEAQ (reference sequence). The CDR3 protein is CASIKASGGSYNEQFF. The full variable domain, its missing parts supplied by reference TRBV7-9 and TRBJ2-1, is DTGVSQNPRHKITKRGQNVTFRCDPISEHNRLYWYRQTLGQGPEFLTYFQNEAQLEKSRLLSDRFSAERPKGSFSTLEIQRTEQGDSAMYLCASIKASGGSYNEQFFGPGTRLTVL.

The rearrangement joins TRBV3-1 to TRBJ2-6; TCRdb calls TRBD1, which cannot be checked without DNA. The CDR3 is 17 residues long. The V gene's germline CDR1 is LGHDT and CDR2 YNNKEL (reference sequence). CDR3 protein: CASSQRGGYRAANVLTF.

The chain recombines TRBV5-1 with TRBJ2-7; the D call from TCRdb, TRBD1, cannot be confirmed without DNA. Germline V CDR1 and CDR2: SGHRS, YFSETQ. This CDR3 is built from 15 residues. The CDR3 reads CASSRTPDRAHEQYF.

V is TRBV30 and J is TRBJ1-5; TCRdb's D call of TRBD1 is untestable without DNA. The CDR3 has 14 residues. Germline V gives CDR1 GTSNPN, CDR2 SVGIG (reference sequence). The CDR3 is CAWRGQGESQPQHF.

This rearrangement joins TRBV11-2 to TRBJ2-5. The CDR3 runs to 13 residues. Germline CDR1 is SGHAT and CDR2 is FQNNGV. The CDR3 here is CASSLHVQETQYF.

The chain employs TRBV20-1 and TRBJ2-2; TCRdb's D call of TRBD2 is untestable without DNA. From germline, CDR1 is DFQATT and CDR2 SNEGSKA (reference sequence). The CDR3 contains 17 residues. CDR3 region: CSARDIGEGTNTGELFF.

The chain combines TRBV25-1 with TRBJ2-2; TCRdb's D call, TRBD1, is unchecked because there is no DNA. CDR3 size: 16 residues. CDR1 and CDR2 from the germline V gene are MGHDK and SYGVNS. The CDR3 sequence is CASRVPGTQDTGELFF. Looking up the rest from reference TRBV25-1 and TRBJ2-2 gives the full variable domain: EADIYQTPRYLVIGTGKKITLECSQTMGHDKMYWYQQDPGMELHLIHYSYGVNSTEKGDLSSESTVSRIRTEHFPLTLESARPSHTSQYLCASRVPGTQDTGELFFGEGSRLTVL.